The TCR beta chain under discussion was sequenced for a study of OX40 agonist ivuxolimab in advanced cancers. Study-wide context: Every 2 weeks, patients received ivuxolimab intravenously, dosed at 0.01 to 10 mg/kg.

CDR1 and CDR2 (germline): MNHEY, SVGAGI. The CDR3 totals 15 residues. Germline trimming cut 4 bases from V and 4 bases from J; bases unmatched to any gene: 9. Findings of the study overall: The study found that CD8+ T cells averaged more expanded clones than CD4+. Antigen specificity remained undetermined for the expanded peripheral T cells.

Autoimmune disease history or systemic immunosuppression disqualified patients. The repertoire was sequenced with immunoSEQ multiplex PCR; TCRdb's copy has only in-frame clones and lacks some. This table has tens of thousands of clones, less than 90% appearing once. To note about this clone: The antigen remains unidentified.

The TCR was taken from an adult with an advanced solid tumor such as melanoma, head and neck, liver or kidney cancer. The sample here was CD4+ or CD8+ T cells sorted from blood, taken in a trial of the OX40 agonist ivuxolimab. This rearrangement joins TRBV6-5 to TRBJ1-2; 7 bases agree with TRBD1. CDR3 loop: CASSSEGAGVYGYTF. DNA for the CDR3: TGTGCCAGCAGTTCGGAGGGGGCAGGGGTCTATGGCTACACCTTC.